This is a list of T cell receptor beta chains from one sample in a study of blood T cell repertoires in COVID-19. The assay was immunoSEQ multiplex PCR, and TCRdb's table has in-frame clones only and misses some. The sample gives tens of thousands of clones, almost 90% of which show up once; around 4.8% is in the top ten. Sample: peripheral blood. The receptors come from a man in his sixties with acute or convalescent COVID-19. Both conserved end residues are part of each CDR3. A D gene is named only where the DNA matches it firmly.

D: NA; length: 15; V: TRBV28; J: TRBJ1-3; CDR3: CASSADGSGGNTIYF
D: NA; length: 13; V: TRBV6-5; J: TRBJ1-2; CDR3: CASSPIYGGGYTF
D: NA; length: 14; V: TRBV5-6; J: TRBJ2-1; CDR3: CASSFAISDNEQFF
D: TRBD2; length: 14; V: TRBV14; J: TRBJ2-3; CDR3: CASSAGLYTDTQYF
D: NA; length: 13; V: TRBV27; J: TRBJ1-1; CDR3: CASRTTRSPEAFF
D: NA; length: 15; V: TRBV30; J: TRBJ1-1; CDR3: CAWSHLRVGNTEAFF
D: TRBD1; length: 16; V: TRBV18; J: TRBJ1-1; CDR3: CASSPQGAGMNTEAFF
D: TRBD2; length: 14; V: TRBV9; J: TRBJ2-7; CDR3: CASSQVAGGLEQYF
D: NA; length: 13; V: TRBV7-3; J: TRBJ2-4; CDR3: CASSLRGGDIQYF
D: NA; length: 13; V: TRBV19; J: TRBJ2-3; CDR3: CASSMPGTDTQYF
D: NA; length: 13; V: TRBV27; J: TRBJ1-3; CDR3: CASRDTVGNTIYF
D: TRBD2; length: 15; V: TRBV30; J: TRBJ2-5; CDR3: CAWSVRMGGGETQYF
D: NA; length: 17; V: TRBV5-1; J: TRBJ2-2; CDR3: CASSSRSGPPNTGELFF
D: NA; length: 14; V: TRBV4-1; J: TRBJ2-7; CDR3: CASSRLTTRDEQYF
D: NA; length: 13; V: TRBV6-5; J: TRBJ1-5; CDR3: CASSSDSYQPQHF
D: NA; length: 15; V: TRBV19; J: TRBJ1-5; CDR3: CASSIQRGPNQPQHF
D: NA; length: 13; V: TRBV7-6; J: TRBJ1-1; CDR3: CASSFEGRTEAFF